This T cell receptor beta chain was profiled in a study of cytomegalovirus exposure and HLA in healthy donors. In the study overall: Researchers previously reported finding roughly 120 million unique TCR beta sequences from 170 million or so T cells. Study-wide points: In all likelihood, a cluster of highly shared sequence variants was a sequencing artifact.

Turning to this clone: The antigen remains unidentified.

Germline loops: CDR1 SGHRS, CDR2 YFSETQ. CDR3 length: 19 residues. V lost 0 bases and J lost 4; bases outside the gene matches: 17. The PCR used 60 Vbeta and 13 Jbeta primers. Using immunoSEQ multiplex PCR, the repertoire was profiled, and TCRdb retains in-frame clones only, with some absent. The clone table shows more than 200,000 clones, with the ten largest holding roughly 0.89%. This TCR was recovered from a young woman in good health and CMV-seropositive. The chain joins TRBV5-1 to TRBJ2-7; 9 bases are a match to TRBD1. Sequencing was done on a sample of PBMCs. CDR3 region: CASSLARTLGDRDYYEQYF. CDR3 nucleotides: TGCGCCAGCAGCTTGGCTCGCACCTTGGGGGACAGGGACTATTACGAGCAGTACTTC.